The rows below give T cell receptor beta chains drawn from one sample of a study of graft-versus-host responses after intestinal transplantation. Sequencing used immunoSEQ multiplex PCR; TCRdb keeps in-frame clones, though not all of them. This table has approximately 15,000 clones, around 30% appearing once. Specimen: alloreactive CD8+ T cells from a mixed lymphocyte reaction culture, collected before intestinal transplant. These receptors all come from a human patient who received an intestinal transplant. Both conserved end residues are part of each CDR3. A D gene is named only where the DNA matches it firmly. The size of a clone is reported for some rows only, either as once, few or many, or as a class for expanded clones.

D gene | CDR3 length | J gene | V gene | clone size | CDR3 protein | CDR3 DNA
NA | 13 | TRBJ2-1 | TRBV9 | few | CASSLGPQDEQFF | TGTGCCAGCAGCCTCGGGCCTCAGGATGAGCAGTTCTTC
NA | 13 | TRBJ2-7 | TRBV6-6 | few | CASSYSSAYEQYF | TGTGCCAGCAGTTACTCGTCGGCTTACGAGCAGTACTTC
NA | 17 | TRBJ2-1 | TRBV9 | NA | CASSVDRGVEGYNEQFF | TGTGCCAGCAGCGTGGATCGTGGGGTGGAAGGGTACAATGAGCAGTTCTTC
TRBD1 | 13 | TRBJ1-2 | TRBV27 | few | CASSLGQGDGYTF | TGTGCCAGCAGTTTAGGCCAGGGGGACGGCTACACCTTC
TRBD2 | 19 | TRBJ2-3 | TRBV5-1 | few | CASSLGPAGNRLTTDTQYF | TGCGCCAGCAGCTTGGGGCCAGCGGGGAACCGACTTACCACAGATACGCAGTATTTT
NA | 14 | TRBJ1-2 | TRBV28 | NA | CASSSALVSYGYTF | TGTGCCAGCAGTTCCGCACTAGTCTCCTATGGCTACACCTTC
NA | 15 | TRBJ2-2 | TRBV6-5 | NA | CASSYGVASTGELFF | TGTGCCAGCAGTTACGGGGTAGCTTCGACCGGGGAGCTGTTTTTT
NA | 15 | TRBJ2-7 | TRBV6-5 | medium-sized | CASSYSPGQPYEQYF | TGTGCCAGCAGTTACTCCCCAGGACAGCCATACGAGCAGTACTTC
NA | 13 | TRBJ2-5 | TRBV7-9 | NA | CASSLGGLGSQYF | TGTGCCAGCAGCTTAGGGGGATTAGGATCCCAGTACTTC
TRBD2 | 18 | TRBJ2-1 | TRBV18 | NA | CASSPQLAGGLSYNEQFF | TGTGCCAGCTCACCACAACTAGCGGGAGGCCTCTCCTACAATGAGCAGTTCTTC
NA | 15 | TRBJ2-7 | TRBV6-9 | NA | CASSEEQGMGYEQYF | TGTGCCAGCAGTGAGGAACAGGGAATGGGATACGAGCAGTACTTC
NA | 15 | TRBJ2-7 | TRBV28 | NA | CASSLWGFGWGEQYF | TGTGCCAGCAGTTTATGGGGATTCGGGTGGGGCGAGCAGTACTTC
TRBD1 | 15 | TRBJ2-7 | TRBV5-4 | once | CASSFSGTGVYEQYF | TGTGCCAGCAGCTTCTCCGGGACAGGGGTCTACGAGCAGTACTTC
NA | 11 | TRBJ2-7 | TRBV28 | few | CASSFSYEQYF | TGTGCCAGCAGTTTTTCCTACGAGCAGTACTTC
NA | 13 | TRBJ2-7 | TRBV13 | few | CASSLGSSYEQYF | TGTGCCAGCAGCTTAGGCAGCTCCTACGAGCAGTACTTC
TRBD2 | 13 | TRBJ2-7 | TRBV10-2 | NA | CASSAGGVYEQYF | TGCGCCAGCAGTGCGGGGGGGGTCTACGAGCAGTACTTC
NA | 14 | TRBJ1-4 | TRBV5-4 | medium-sized | CASSLEGPNEKLFF | TGTGCCAGCAGCTTGGAAGGGCCAAATGAAAAACTGTTTTTT
NA | 13 | TRBJ2-7 | TRBV28 | few | CASSSLYRNEQYF | TGTGCCAGCAGTTCTCTATATCGCAACGAGCAGTACTTC
NA | 14 | TRBJ1-3 | TRBV25-1 | medium-sized | CASSVLGSGNTIYF | TGTGCCAGCTCGGTCCTTGGATCTGGAAACACCATATATTTT
NA | 15 | TRBJ1-5 | TRBV5-6 | NA | CASSLWLGGNQPQHF | TGTGCCAGCAGCTTGTGGCTAGGGGGCAATCAGCCCCAGCATTTT
NA | 12 | TRBJ1-2 | TRBV5-4 | NA | CASSWGNYGYTF | TGTGCCAGCAGTTGGGGTAACTATGGCTACACCTTC
NA | 11 | TRBJ2-7 | TRBV20-1 | NA | CSARAAYEQYF | TGCAGTGCTAGAGCCGCCTACGAGCAGTACTTC
NA | 15 | TRBJ2-5 | TRBV5-6 | few | CASSLVGTFGETQYF | TGTGCCAGCAGCTTGGTAGGGACATTCGGAGAGACCCAGTACTTC
TRBD2 | 17 | TRBJ2-1 | TRBV27 | once | CASSRPLSGGAYNEQFF | TGTGCCAGCAGCCGGCCCCTGAGCGGGGGGGCCTACAATGAGCAGTTCTTC
NA | 16 | TRBJ2-7 | TRBV5-1 | NA | CASSVYLGFAKDEQYF | TGCGCCAGCAGCGTATATTTGGGATTCGCAAAGGACGAGCAGTACTTC
NA | 14 | TRBJ1-3 | TRBV28 | NA | CASSLSLHEDTIYF | TGTGCCAGCAGTTTAAGTCTCCACGAGGACACCATATATTTT
TRBD1 | 15 | TRBJ2-1 | TRBV7-4 | NA | CASSATGGSYNEQFF | TGTGCCAGCAGCGCGACAGGGGGCTCCTACAATGAGCAGTTCTTC
NA | 14 | TRBJ1-1 | TRBV5-7 | NA | CASSSDPQNTEAFF | TGTGCCAGCAGCTCCGACCCACAGAACACTGAAGCTTTCTTT
NA | 13 | TRBJ2-1 | TRBV28 | NA | CASSDLGYNEQFF | TGTGCCAGCAGTGATTTGGGCTACAATGAGCAGTTCTTC